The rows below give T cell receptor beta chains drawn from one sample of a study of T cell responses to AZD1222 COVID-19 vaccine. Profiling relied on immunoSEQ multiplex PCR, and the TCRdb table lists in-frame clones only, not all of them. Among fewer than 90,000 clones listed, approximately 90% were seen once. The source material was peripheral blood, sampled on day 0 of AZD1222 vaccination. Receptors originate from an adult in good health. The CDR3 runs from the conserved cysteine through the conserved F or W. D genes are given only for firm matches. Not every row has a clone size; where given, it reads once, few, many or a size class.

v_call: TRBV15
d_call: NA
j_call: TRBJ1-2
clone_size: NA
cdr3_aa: CATSVRQSFGSGYTF
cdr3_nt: TGTGCCACCAGCGTTCGACAGTCTTTCGGGTCAGGCTACACCTTC

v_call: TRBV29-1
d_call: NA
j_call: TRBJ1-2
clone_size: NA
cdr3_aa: CSVPGKEDYGYTF
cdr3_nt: TGCAGCGTTCCTGGGAAAGAGGACTATGGCTACACCTTC

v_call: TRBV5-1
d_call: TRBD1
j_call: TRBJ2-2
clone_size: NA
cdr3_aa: CASSFIGDRVGELFF
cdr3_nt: TGCGCCAGCAGCTTCATTGGGGACAGAGTCGGGGAGCTGTTTTTT

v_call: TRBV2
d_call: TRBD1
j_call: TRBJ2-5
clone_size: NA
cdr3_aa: CASTDRGETQYF
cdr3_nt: TGTGCCAGCACGGACAGGGGAGAGACCCAGTACTTC

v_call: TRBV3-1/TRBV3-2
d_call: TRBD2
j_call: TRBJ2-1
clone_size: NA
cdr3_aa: CASSQVPAGAYNEQFF
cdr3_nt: TGTGCCAGCAGCCAAGTTCCAGCGGGGGCATACAATGAGCAGTTCTTC

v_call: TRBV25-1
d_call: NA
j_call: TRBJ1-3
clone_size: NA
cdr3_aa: CASTFTDSGNTIYF
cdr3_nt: TGTGCCAGCACCTTCACCGACTCTGGAAACACCATATATTTT

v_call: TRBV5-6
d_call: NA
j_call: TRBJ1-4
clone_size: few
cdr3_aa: CASSLSGSYNEKLFF
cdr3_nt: TGTGCCAGCAGCTTGTCGGGCAGTTATAATGAAAAACTGTTTTTT

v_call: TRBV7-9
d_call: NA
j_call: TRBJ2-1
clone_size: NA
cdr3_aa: CASSTRGNEQFF
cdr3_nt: TGTGCCAGCAGCACACGGGGGAATGAGCAGTTCTTC

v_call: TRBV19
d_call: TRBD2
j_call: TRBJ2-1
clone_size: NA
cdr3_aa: CASSSGSGRARNEQFF
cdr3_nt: TGTGCCAGTAGCTCAGGGTCCGGGAGGGCCCGCAATGAGCAGTTCTTC

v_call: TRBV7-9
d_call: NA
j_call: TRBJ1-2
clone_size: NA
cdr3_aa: CASNSWGGPSLYGYTF
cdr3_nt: TGTGCCAGCAATTCATGGGGAGGGCCTTCTCTCTATGGCTACACCTTC

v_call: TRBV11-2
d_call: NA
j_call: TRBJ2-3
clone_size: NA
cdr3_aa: CASSFTRVGDTQYF
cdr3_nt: TGTGCCAGCAGCTTTACTAGAGTTGGAGATACGCAGTATTTT

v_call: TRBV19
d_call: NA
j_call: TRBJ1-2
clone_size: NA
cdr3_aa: CASNNKFNYGYTF
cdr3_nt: TGTGCCAGTAATAACAAATTTAACTATGGCTACACCTTC

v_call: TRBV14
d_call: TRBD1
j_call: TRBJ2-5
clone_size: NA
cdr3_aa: CASSPPPGTGVLRETQYF
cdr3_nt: TGTGCCAGCAGCCCCCCTCCCGGGACAGGGGTTTTGAGGGAGACCCAGTACTTC

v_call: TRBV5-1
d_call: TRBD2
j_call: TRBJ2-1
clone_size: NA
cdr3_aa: CASSPELAGAPWDEQFF
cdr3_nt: TGCGCCAGCAGCCCGGAACTAGCGGGGGCCCCATGGGATGAGCAGTTCTTC

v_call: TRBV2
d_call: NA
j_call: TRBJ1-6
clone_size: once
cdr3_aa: CASSEGAVRNSPLHF
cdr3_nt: TGTGCCAGCAGTGAAGGGGCCGTGCGGAATTCACCCCTCCACTTT

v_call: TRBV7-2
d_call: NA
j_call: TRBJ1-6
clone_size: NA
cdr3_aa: CASSRYWALGARGSPLHF
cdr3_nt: TGTGCCAGCAGTCGTTATTGGGCTCTGGGGGCCCGGGGATCACCCCTCCACTTT

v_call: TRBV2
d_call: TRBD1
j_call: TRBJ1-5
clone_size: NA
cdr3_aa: CASMDRGEPQHF
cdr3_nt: TGTGCCAGCATGGACAGGGGTGAGCCCCAGCATTTT

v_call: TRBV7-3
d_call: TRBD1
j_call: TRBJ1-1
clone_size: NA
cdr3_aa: CASSSTGANTEAFF
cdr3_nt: TGTGCCAGCAGCAGCACAGGGGCGAACACTGAAGCTTTCTTT

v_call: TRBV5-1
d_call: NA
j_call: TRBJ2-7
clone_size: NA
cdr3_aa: CASSFGTRSYEQYF
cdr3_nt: TGCGCCAGCAGCTTCGGGACTCGCTCCTACGAGCAGTACTTC

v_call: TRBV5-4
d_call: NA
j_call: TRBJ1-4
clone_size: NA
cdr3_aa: CASSSGTNNEKLFF
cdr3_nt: TGTGCCAGCAGCTCCGGGACAAACAATGAAAAACTGTTTTTT

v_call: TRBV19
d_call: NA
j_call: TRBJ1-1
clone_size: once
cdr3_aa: CASSIDMNTEAFF
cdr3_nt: TGTGCCAGTAGTATTGACATGAACACTGAAGCTTTCTTT

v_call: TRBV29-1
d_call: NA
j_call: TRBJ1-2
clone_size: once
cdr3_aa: CSVEDLLEGPYTF
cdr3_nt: TGCAGCGTTGAAGATCTTCTCGAGGGTCCCTACACCTTC

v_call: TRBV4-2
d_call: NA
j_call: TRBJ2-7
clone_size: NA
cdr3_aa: CASSQVWTGLNEQYF
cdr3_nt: TGTGCCAGCAGCCAAGTTTGGACTGGTCTGAACGAGCAGTACTTC

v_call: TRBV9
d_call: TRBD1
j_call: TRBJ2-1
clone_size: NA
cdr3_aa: CASSVAPIVDRDYNEQFF
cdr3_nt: TGTGCCAGCAGCGTAGCGCCCATTGTGGACAGGGATTACAATGAGCAGTTCTTC

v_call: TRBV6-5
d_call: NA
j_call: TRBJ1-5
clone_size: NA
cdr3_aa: CASRDQGKKPQHF
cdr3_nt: TGTGCCAGCAGAGATCAGGGGAAAAAGCCCCAGCATTTT

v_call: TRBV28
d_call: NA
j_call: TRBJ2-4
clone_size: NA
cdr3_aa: CASSLGQRNIQYF
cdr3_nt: TGTGCCAGCAGTTTAGGACAGCGGAACATTCAGTACTTC

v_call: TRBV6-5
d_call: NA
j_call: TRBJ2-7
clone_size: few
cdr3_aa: CASSDGVYEQYF
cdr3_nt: TGTGCCAGCAGCGACGGGGTCTACGAGCAGTACTTC

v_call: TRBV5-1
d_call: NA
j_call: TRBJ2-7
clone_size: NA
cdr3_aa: CASSLNRVAYEQYF
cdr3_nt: TGCGCCAGCAGCTTGAACAGGGTTGCCTACGAGCAGTACTTC

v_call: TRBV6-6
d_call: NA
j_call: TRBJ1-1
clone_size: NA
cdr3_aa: CASTLRGRQDTEAFF
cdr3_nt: TGTGCCAGCACCCTCCGAGGGAGACAGGACACTGAAGCTTTCTTT

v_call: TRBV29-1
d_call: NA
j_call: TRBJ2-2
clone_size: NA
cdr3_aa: CSVEFGQSSYAGELFF
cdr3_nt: TGCAGCGTTGAATTCGGCCAGTCCAGTTACGCCGGGGAGCTGTTTTTT

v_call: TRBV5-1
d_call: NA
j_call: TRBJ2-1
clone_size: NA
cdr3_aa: CASSLGASSYNEQFF
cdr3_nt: TGCGCCAGCAGCTTGGGGGCGAGCTCCTACAATGAGCAGTTCTTC

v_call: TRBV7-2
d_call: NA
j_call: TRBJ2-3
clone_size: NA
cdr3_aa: CASSPLRGTDTQYF
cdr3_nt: TGTGCCAGCAGCCCACTGAGGGGCACAGATACGCAGTATTTT

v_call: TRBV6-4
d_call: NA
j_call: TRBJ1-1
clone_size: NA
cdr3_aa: CASSEGIGVNTEAFF
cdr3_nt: TGTGCCAGCAGTGAGGGGATAGGAGTCAACACTGAAGCTTTCTTT

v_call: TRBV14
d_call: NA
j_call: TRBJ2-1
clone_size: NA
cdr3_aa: CASSQASSAGSYNEQFF
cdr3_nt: TGTGCCAGCAGCCAAGCATCTAGCGCAGGCTCCTACAATGAGCAGTTCTTC

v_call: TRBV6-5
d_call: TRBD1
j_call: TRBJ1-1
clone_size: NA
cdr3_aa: CASRTQGVVGAFF
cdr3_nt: TGTGCCAGCAGGACACAGGGGGTGGTTGGAGCTTTCTTT

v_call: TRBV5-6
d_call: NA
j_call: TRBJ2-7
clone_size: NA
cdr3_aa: CASSFSPGRGLYEQYF
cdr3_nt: TGTGCCAGCAGCTTCTCTCCGGGACGGGGACTCTACGAGCAGTACTTC

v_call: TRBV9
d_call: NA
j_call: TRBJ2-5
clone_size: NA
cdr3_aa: CASREESWSGETQYF
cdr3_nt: TGTGCCAGCAGAGAGGAGAGTTGGTCGGGAGAGACCCAGTACTTC

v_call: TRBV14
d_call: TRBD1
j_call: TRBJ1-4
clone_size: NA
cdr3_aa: CASSPGTAEKLFF
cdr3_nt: TGTGCCAGCAGCCCAGGGACAGCTGAAAAACTGTTTTTT

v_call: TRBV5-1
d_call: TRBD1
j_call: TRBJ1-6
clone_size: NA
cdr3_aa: CASSSGTDYSPLHF
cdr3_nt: TGCGCCAGCAGCTCCGGGACAGACTATTCACCCCTCCACTTT

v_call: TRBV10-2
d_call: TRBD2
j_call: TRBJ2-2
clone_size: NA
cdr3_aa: CASSNGLAGENTGELFF
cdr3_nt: TGCGCCAGCAGTAATGGACTAGCGGGGGAAAACACCGGGGAGCTGTTTTTT

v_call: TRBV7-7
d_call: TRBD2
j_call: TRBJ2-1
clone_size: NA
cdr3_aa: CASSPSGSSYNEQFF
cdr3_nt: TGTGCTAGCAGTCCTAGCGGAAGCTCCTACAATGAGCAGTTCTTC

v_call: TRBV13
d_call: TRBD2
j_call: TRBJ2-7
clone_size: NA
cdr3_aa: CASSSRGTSGSYEQYF
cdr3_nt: TGTGCCAGCAGTTCCCGAGGGACTAGCGGTTCCTACGAGCAGTACTTC

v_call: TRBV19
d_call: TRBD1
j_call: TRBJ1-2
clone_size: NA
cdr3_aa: CASRTPGGLNYGYTF
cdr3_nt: TGTGCCAGTAGGACCCCAGGGGGACTCAACTATGGCTACACCTTC

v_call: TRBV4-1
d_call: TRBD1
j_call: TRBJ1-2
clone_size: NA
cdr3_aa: CASSQVGQGPSNYGYTF
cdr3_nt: TGCGCCAGCAGCCAAGTGGGACAGGGCCCTTCTAACTATGGCTACACCTTC

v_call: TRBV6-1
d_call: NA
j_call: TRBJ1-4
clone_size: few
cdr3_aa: CASSEYGGTNEKLFF
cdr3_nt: TGTGCCAGCAGTGAATACGGGGGGACTAATGAAAAACTGTTTTTT

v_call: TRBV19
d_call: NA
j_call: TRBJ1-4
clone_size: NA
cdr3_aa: CASGRNEKLFF
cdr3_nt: TGTGCCAGTGGGAGGAATGAAAAACTGTTTTTT

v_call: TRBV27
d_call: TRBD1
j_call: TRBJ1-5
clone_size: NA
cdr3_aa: CASSKSPGQGGFQPQHF
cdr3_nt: TGTGCCAGCAGTAAATCTCCGGGACAGGGAGGTTTTCAGCCCCAGCATTTT

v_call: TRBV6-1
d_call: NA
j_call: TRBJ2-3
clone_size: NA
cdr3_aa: CASSEATRGSDTQYF
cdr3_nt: TGTGCCAGCAGTGAAGCGACTAGGGGGTCAGATACGCAGTATTTT

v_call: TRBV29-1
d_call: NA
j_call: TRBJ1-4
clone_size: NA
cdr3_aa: CSHQSGEKLFF
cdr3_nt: TGCAGCCACCAGTCAGGGGAAAAACTGTTTTTT

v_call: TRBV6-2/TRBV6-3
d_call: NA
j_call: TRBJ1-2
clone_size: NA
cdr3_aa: CASSRPGDHRYTF
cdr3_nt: TGTGCCAGCAGTCGCCCCGGGGACCACAGGTACACCTTC